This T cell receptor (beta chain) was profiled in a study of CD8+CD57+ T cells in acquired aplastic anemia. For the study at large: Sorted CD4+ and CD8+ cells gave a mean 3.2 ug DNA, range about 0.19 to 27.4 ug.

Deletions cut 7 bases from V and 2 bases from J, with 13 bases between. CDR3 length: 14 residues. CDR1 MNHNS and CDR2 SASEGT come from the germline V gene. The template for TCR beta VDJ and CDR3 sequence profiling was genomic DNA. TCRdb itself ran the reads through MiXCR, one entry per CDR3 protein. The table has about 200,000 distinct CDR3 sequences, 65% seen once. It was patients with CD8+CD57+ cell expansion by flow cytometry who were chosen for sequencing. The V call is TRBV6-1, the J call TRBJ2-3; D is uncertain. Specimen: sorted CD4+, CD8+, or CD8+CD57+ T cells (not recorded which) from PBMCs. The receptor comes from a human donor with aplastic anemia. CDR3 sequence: CASKMELNTDTQYF. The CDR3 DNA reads TGTGCCAGCAAGATGGAACTTAACACAGATACGCAGTATTTT.